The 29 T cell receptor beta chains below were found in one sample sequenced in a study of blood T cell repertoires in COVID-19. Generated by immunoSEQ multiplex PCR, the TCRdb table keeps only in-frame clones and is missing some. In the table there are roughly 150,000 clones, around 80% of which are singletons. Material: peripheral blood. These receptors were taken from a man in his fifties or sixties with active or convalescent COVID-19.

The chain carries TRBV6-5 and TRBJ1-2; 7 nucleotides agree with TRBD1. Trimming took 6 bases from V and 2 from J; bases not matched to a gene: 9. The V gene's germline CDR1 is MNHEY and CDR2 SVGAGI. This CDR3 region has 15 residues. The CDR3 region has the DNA TGTGCCAGCAGCCCCGTCGAGGGGGCGAACTATGGCTACACCTTC. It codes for CASSPVEGANYGYTF.

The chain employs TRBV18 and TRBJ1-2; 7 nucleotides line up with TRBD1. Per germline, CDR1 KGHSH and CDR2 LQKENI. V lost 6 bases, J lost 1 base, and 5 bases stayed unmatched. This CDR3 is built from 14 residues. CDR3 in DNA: TGTGCCAGCTCCACGACAGGGTTTAACTATGGCTACACCTTC. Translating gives CASSTTGFNYGYTF.

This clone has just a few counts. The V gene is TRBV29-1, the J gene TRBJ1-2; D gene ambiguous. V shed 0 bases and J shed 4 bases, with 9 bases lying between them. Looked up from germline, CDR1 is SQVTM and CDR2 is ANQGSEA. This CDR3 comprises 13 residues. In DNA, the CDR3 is TGCAGCGTTGAAGAGAATAGACTCTATGGCTACACCTTC. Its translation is CSVEENRLYGYTF.

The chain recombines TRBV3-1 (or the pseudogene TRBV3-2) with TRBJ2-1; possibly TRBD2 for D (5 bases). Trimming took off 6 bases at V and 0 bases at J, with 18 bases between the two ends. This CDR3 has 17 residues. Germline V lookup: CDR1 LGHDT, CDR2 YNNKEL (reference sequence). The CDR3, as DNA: TGTGCCAGCAGACCTTCTGGAGCGGATCTCTCCTACAATGAGCAGTTCTTC. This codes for CASRPSGADLSYNEQFF.

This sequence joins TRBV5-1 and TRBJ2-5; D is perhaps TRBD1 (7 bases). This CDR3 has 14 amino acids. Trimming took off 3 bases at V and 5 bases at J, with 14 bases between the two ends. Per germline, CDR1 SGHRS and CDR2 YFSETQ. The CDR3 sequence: CASSYRDSGETQYF. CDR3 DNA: TGCGCCAGCAGCTACCGGGACAGCGGGGAGACCCAGTACTTC.

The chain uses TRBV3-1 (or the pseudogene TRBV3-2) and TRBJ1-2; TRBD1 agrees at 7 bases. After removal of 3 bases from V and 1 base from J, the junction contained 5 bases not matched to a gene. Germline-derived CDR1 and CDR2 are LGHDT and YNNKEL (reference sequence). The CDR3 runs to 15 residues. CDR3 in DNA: TGTGCCAGCAGCCAGGACAGGAAAATTAACTATGGCTACACCTTC. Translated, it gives CASSQDRKINYGYTF.

This CDR3 is CASSQDGQHTDTQYF. The CDR3 DNA is TGTGCCAGCAGCCAAGATGGGCAGCACACAGATACGCAGTATTTT. This chain joins TRBV3-1 (or the pseudogene TRBV3-2) and TRBJ2-3; no clear D. In germline, CDR1 is LGHDT, CDR2 YNNKEL (reference sequence). The CDR3 is 15 residues long. V lost 0 bases and J 2 bases, leaving 9 bases between the germline ends.

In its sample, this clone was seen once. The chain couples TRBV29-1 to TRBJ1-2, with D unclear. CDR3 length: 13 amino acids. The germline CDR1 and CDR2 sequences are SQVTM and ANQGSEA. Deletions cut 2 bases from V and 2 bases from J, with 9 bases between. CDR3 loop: CSVEWQENYGYTF. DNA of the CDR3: TGCAGCGTTGAATGGCAGGAAAACTATGGCTACACCTTC.

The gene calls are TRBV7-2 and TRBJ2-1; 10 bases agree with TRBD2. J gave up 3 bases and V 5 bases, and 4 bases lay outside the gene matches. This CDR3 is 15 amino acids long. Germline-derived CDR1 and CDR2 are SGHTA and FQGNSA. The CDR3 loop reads CASSLSGGHYNEQFF. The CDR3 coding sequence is TGTGCCAGCAGCCTTAGCGGGGGGCACTACAATGAGCAGTTCTTC. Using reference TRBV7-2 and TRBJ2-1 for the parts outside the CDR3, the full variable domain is GAGVSQSPSNKVTEKGKDVELRCDPISGHTALYWYRQSLGQGLEFLIYFQGNSAPDKSGLPSDRFSAERTGGSVSTLTIQRTQQEDSAVYLCASSLSGGHYNEQFFGPGTRLTVL.

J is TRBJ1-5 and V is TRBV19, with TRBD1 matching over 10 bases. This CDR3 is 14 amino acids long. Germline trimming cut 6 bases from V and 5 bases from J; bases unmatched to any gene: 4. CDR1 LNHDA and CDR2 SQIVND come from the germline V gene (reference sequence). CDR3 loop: CASSRTGGYQPQHF. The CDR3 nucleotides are TGTGCCAGTAGCCGGACAGGGGGATATCAGCCCCAGCATTTT.

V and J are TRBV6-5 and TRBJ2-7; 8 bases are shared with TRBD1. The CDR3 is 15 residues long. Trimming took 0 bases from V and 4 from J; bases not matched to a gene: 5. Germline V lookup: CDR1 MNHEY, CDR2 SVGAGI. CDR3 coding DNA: TGTGCCAGCAGTTACTCGAGTCAGGGGGCTTACGAGCAGTACTTC. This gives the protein CASSYSSQGAYEQYF.

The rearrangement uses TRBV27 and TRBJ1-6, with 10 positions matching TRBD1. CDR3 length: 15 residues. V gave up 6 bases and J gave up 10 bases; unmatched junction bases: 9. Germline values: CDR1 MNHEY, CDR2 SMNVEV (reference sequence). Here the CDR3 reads CASSRGQGGGSPLHF. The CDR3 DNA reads TGTGCCAGCAGCCGCGGACAGGGGGGAGGGTCACCCCTCCACTTT.

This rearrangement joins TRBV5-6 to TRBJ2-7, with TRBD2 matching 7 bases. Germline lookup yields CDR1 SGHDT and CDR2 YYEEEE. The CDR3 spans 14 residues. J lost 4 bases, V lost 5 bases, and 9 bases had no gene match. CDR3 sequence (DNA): TGTGCCAGCAGTATAGGTCTAGCGGAGTACGAGCAGTACTTC. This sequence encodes CASSIGLAEYEQYF.

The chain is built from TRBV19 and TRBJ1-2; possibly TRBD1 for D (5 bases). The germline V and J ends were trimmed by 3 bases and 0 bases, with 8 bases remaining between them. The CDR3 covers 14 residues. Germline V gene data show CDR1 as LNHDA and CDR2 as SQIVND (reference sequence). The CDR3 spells CASSMGRANYGYTF. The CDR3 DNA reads TGTGCCAGTAGTATGGGCAGGGCTAACTATGGCTACACCTTC.

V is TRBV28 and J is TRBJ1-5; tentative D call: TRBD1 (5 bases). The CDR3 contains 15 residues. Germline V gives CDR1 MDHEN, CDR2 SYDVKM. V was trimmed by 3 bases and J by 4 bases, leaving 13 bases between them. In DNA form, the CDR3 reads TGTGCCAGCAGTTTGGGGCAGGGCGTTAATCAGCCCCAGCATTTT. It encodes CASSLGQGVNQPQHF.

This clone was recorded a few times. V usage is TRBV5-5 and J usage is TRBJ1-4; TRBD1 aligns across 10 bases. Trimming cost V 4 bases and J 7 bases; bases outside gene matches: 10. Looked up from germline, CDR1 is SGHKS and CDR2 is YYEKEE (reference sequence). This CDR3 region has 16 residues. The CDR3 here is CASSTQPGQGSEKLFF. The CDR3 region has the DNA TGTGCCAGCAGCACACAGCCGGGACAGGGGAGTGAAAAACTGTTTTTT.

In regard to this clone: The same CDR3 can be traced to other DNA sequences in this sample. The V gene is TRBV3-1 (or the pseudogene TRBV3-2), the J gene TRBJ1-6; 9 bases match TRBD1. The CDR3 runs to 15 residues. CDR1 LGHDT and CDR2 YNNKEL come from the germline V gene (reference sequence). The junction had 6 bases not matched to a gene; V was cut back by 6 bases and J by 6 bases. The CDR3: CASRLGQGGNSPLHF. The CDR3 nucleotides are TGTGCCAGCAGACTGGGACAGGGAGGTAATTCACCCCTCCACTTT.

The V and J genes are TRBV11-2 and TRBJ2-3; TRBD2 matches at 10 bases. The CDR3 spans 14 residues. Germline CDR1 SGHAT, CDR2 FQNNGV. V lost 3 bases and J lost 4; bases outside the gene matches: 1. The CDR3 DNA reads TGTGCCAGCAGCTTTCTAGCGGGAGCAGATACGCAGTATTTT. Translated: CASSFLAGADTQYF.

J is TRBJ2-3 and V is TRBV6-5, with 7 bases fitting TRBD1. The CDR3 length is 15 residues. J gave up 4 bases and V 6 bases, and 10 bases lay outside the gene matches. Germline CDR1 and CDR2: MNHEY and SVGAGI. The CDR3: CASRPATGVADTQYF. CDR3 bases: TGTGCCAGCAGACCAGCCACAGGGGTAGCAGATACGCAGTATTTT.

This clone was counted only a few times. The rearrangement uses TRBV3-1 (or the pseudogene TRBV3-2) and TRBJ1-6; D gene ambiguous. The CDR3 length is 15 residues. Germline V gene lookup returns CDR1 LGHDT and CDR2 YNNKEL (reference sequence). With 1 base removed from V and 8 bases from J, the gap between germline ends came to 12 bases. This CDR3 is CASSQGPARDSPLHF. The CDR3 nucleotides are TGTGCCAGCAGCCAAGGACCAGCCCGGGATTCACCCCTCCACTTT.

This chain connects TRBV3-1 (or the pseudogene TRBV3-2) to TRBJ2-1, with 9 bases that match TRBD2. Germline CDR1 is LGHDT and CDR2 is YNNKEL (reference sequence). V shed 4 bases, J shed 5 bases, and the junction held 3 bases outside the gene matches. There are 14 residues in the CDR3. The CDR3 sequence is CASSRAGGNNEQFF. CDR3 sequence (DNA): TGTGCCAGCAGCCGGGCGGGGGGGAACAATGAGCAGTTCTTC.

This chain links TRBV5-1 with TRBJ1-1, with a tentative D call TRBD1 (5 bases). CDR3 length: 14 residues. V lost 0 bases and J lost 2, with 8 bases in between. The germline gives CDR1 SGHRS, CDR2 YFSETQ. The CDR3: CASSLDGHNTEAFF. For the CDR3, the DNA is TGCGCCAGCAGCTTGGATGGACACAACACTGAAGCTTTCTTT.

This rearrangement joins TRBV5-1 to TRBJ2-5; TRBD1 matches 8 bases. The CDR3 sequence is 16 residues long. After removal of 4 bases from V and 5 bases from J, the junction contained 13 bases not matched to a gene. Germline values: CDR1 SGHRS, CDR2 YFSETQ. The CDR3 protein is CASSPGQGPSGETQYF. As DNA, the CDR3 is TGCGCCAGCAGCCCAGGACAGGGCCCCTCGGGGGAGACCCAGTACTTC. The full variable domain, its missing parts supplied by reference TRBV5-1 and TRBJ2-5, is KAGVTQTPRYLIKTRGQQVTLSCSPISGHRSVSWYQQTPGQGLQFLFEYFSETQRNKGNFPGRFSGRQFSNSRSEMNVSTLELGDSALYLCASSPGQGPSGETQYFGPGTRLLVL.

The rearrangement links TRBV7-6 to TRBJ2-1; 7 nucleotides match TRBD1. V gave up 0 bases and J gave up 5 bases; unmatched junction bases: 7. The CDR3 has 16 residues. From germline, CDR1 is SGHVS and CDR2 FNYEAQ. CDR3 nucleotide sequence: TGTGCCAGCAGCTTAGCCCAACAGGGGTTCGACAATGAGCAGTTCTTC. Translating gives CASSLAQQGFDNEQFF.

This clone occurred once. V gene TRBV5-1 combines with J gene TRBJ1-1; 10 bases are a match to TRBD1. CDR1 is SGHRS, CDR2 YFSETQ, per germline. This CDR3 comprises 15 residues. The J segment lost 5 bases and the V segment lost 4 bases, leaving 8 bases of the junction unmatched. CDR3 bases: TGCGCCAGCAGCAAAACCCGGGACAGGGGTACTGAAGCTTTCTTT. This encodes CASSKTRDRGTEAFF.

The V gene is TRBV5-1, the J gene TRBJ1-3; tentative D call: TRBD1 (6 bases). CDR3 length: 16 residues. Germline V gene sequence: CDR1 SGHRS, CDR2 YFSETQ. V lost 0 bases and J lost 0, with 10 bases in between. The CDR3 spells CASSLERGRSGNTIYF. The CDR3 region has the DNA TGCGCCAGCAGCTTGGAGCGGGGGCGCTCTGGAAACACCATATATTTT.

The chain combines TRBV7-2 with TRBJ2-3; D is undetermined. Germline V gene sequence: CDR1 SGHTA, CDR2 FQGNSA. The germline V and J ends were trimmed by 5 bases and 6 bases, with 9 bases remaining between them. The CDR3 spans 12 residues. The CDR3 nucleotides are TGTGCCAGCAGCCCCTCCCTGGATACGCAGTATTTT. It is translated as CASSPSLDTQYF.

The CDR3 nucleotides read TGTGCCAGCAGTCTCCAAACCGGGACTCCTACTTACTATGGCTACACCTTC. It encodes CASSLQTGTPTYYGYTF. This sequence joins TRBV28 and TRBJ1-2; D perhaps matches TRBD1 (5 bases). Trimming stripped 5 bases from V and 3 bases from J, with 22 bases between. Germline CDR1 is MDHEN and CDR2 is SYDVKM. The CDR3 has 17 residues.

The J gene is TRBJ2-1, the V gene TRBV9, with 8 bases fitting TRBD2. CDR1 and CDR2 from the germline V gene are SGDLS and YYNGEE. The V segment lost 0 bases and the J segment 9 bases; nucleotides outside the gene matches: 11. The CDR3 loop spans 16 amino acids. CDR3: CASSVGTAGGRGEQFF. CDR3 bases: TGTGCCAGCAGCGTAGGCACGGCGGGGGGAAGGGGTGAGCAGTTCTTC. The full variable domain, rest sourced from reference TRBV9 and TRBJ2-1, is DSGVTQTPKHLITATGQRVTLRCSPRSGDLSVYWYQQSLDQGLQFLIQYYNGEERAKGNILERFSAQQFPDLHSELNLSSLELGDSALYFCASSVGTAGGRGEQFFGPGTRLTVL.